The present T cell receptor beta chain was sequenced within a study of blood T cell repertoires in COVID-19. The V gene end was trimmed by 0 bases and the J gene end by 3 bases; junction bases not matched to a gene: 4. The CDR3 covers 15 residues. CDR1 is MGHRA and CDR2 is YSYEKL in the germline V gene. Only in-frame clones appear in the TCRdb table, and some are missing; sequencing was by immunoSEQ multiplex PCR. The sample comprises around 300,000 clones, about nine tenths of which are singletons, and roughly 2.3% rests with the top ten. V and J are TRBV4-1 and TRBJ1-2, with 7 bases aligning to TRBD1. Sample: peripheral blood. This sequence was found in a man aged 18 to 35 with active or convalescent COVID-19. The CDR3 sequence: CASSQEPGTDYGYTF. For the CDR3, the DNA is TGCGCCAGCAGCCAAGAACCCGGGACAGACTATGGCTACACCTTC.